These T cell receptor beta chains were read from a single sample in a study of OX40 agonist ivuxolimab in advanced cancers. Profiled with immunoSEQ multiplex PCR; TCRdb holds only in-frame clones, not every one. The sample has roughly 34,000 clones, 84% seen once. The specimen comprised CD4+ or CD8+ T cells sorted from blood, sampled in a trial of the OX40 agonist ivuxolimab. The receptors shown here come from an adult with an advanced solid tumor such as melanoma, head and neck, liver or kidney cancer. Each CDR3 is given with its conserved first and last residue.

CDR3aa	v_gene	j_gene
CASSLGRTGEGQPQHF	TRBV13	TRBJ1-5
CASSLPTGRAGAFF	TRBV28	TRBJ1-1
CASSTGGRGNTIYF	TRBV25-1	TRBJ1-3
CASSLASGKECAYEQYF	TRBV7-3	TRBJ2-7
CASSQEDSARGYEQYF	TRBV4-1	TRBJ2-7
CASSSWAGDEQYF	TRBV5-6	TRBJ2-7
CASSYLQGRGKLFF	TRBV28	TRBJ1-4
CASSLWRGDSYEQYF	TRBV7-6	TRBJ2-7
CASSFSRNYEQYF	TRBV28	TRBJ2-7
CASSVLERGGVETQYF	TRBV6-1	TRBJ2-5
CASSSADDYNEQFF	TRBV6-5	TRBJ2-1
CASNNANQPQHF	TRBV6-5	TRBJ1-5
CASSEAPSGGRTGELFF	TRBV2	TRBJ2-2
CASSLGWAVDEKLFF	TRBV7-9	TRBJ1-4
CASSPRTGAYEQYF	TRBV19	TRBJ2-7
CASSVELGTEAFF	TRBV9	TRBJ1-1
CAWSGAGQVADNEKLFF	TRBV30	TRBJ1-4
CASSLGGLASEQYF	TRBV27	TRBJ2-7
CASSLVLARANEQFF	TRBV13	TRBJ2-1
CASSIRGTEAFF	TRBV19	TRBJ1-1
CASSYMLGFTDTQYF	TRBV6-5	TRBJ2-3
CASSSSDPINTEAFF	TRBV7-9	TRBJ1-1
CASSSGLAESETQYF	TRBV7-9	TRBJ2-5
CASSSNAASGRKDTQYF	TRBV9	TRBJ2-3
CASSVGVTGEQYF	TRBV9	TRBJ2-7
CASREDLTYEQYF	TRBV6-1	TRBJ2-7
CASSFRQYLDTQYF	TRBV5-4	TRBJ2-3
CASSRPRGGETGNTIYF	TRBV11-2	TRBJ1-3
CASSSIGGVRVYNEQFF	TRBV28	TRBJ2-1
CASRSEIGPEAFF	TRBV7-9	TRBJ1-1
CASSQDPGLAYEQYF	TRBV4-2	TRBJ2-7
CASSPRSTPTDTQYF	TRBV18	TRBJ2-3
CASRSGEMETQYF	TRBV7-9	TRBJ2-5
CATDLGGSDEQFF	TRBV30	TRBJ2-1
CASSPAASSTDTQYF	TRBV27	TRBJ2-3
CASSPGRVGYEQYF	TRBV9	TRBJ2-7
CASSQGTVETGQPQHF	TRBV4-3	TRBJ1-5
CASSHSGGGTEAFF	TRBV6-5	TRBJ1-1
CASSIDRYNEQFF	TRBV19	TRBJ2-1
CASSSGGVETQYF	TRBV7-3	TRBJ2-5
CASSSQTSYEQYF	TRBV7-9	-
CASSPDSSYEQYF	TRBV18	TRBJ2-7
CASSPTSTDTQYF	TRBV28	TRBJ2-3
CASSQTVGWGYTF	TRBV4-3	TRBJ1-2
CASSSHKLSAEAFF	TRBV6-5	TRBJ1-1
CASSPLSLSSYEQYF	TRBV5-1	TRBJ2-7
CASSDRVTGARRGTDTQYF	TRBV2	TRBJ2-3
CASSVDAAGAKGTQYF	TRBV9	TRBJ2-5
CASSTTVGFLYEQYF	TRBV28	TRBJ2-7
CASSPDGRVNEKLFF	TRBV7-9	TRBJ1-4
CASSVDPGEYNEQFF	TRBV9	TRBJ2-1